The rows below give T cell receptor beta chains drawn from one sample of a study of identical twins. TCRdb fed the 5' RACE reads into MiXCR, producing one record per CDR3 protein. The table includes a few hundred thousand distinct CDR3 sequences, 9.5% to 15% detected once. The data were also submitted as part of a second study, on yellow fever vaccine responses in identical twins.

Material: memory (CD45RO+) T cells sorted from blood. These receptors all come from a woman younger than 35 in good health. Both conserved end residues are part of each CDR3. D genes are given only for firm matches. Clone size is given for some rows only: seen once, a few or many times, or a class if the clone is expanded.

.	TRBD1	TRBV4-1	TRBJ2-1	TGCGCCAGCAGCTACACAGGGGATGAGCAGTTCTTC	CASSYTGDEQFF
few	TRBD2	TRBV11-3	TRBJ2-1	TGTGCCAGCAGCCCCCACCGGACTAGTATCGATGAGCAGTTCTTC	CASSPHRTSIDEQFF
.	.	TRBV20-1	TRBJ2-2	TGCAGTGCTTACCGACCGGCCGGGGTCGACGGGGAGCTGTTTTTT	CSAYRPAGVDGELFF
.	TRBD2	TRBV12-3/TRBV12-4	TRBJ2-5	TGTGCCAGCAGACCCGGGGGGGGCGGTGGAGAGACCCAGTACTTC	CASRPGGGGGETQYF
few	.	TRBV5-5	TRBJ2-3	TGTGCCAGCAGCTTGGGGGCAGGATCTAGCACAGATACGCAGTATTTT	CASSLGAGSSTDTQYF
few	.	TRBV24-1	TRBJ2-3	TGTGCCACCGAAGGAAGGGCTTTTGGCAGCACAGATACGCAGTATTTT	CATEGRAFGSTDTQYF
many	TRBD1	TRBV6-1	TRBJ2-1	TGTGCCAGCAGCAGGACAGGTAACAATGAGCAGTTCTTC	CASSRTGNNEQFF
.	.	TRBV18	TRBJ2-5	TGTGCCAGCTCACCAGTCTTTGAGACCCAGTACTTC	CASSPVFETQYF
many	TRBD2	TRBV7-9	TRBJ2-2	TGTGCCAGCAGCAGAAACGGACTAGCGGGAACCGGGGAGCTGTTTTTT	CASSRNGLAGTGELFF
many	.	TRBV6-2/TRBV6-3	TRBJ2-7	TGTGCCAGCAGACAGACCTACGAGCAGTACTTC	CASRQTYEQYF
.	.	TRBV28	TRBJ1-2	TGTGCCAGCAGTCCCCGGGACTTTGGCTACACCTTC	CASSPRDFGYTF
.	.	TRBV19	TRBJ2-7	TGTGCCAGTCGCCCCCCACAGACCTACGAGCAGTACTTC	CASRPPQTYEQYF
few	.	TRBV11-2	TRBJ2-5	TGTGCCAGCAGCTTAGCTGGTTTGGTAAAGACCCAGTACTTC	CASSLAGLVKTQYF
.	TRBD2	TRBV7-2	TRBJ2-1	TGTGCCAGCAGCTTAGCTCGGGGGGCCTACAATGAGCAGTTCTTC	CASSLARGAYNEQFF
many	.	TRBV12-3/TRBV12-4	TRBJ2-2	TGTGCCACCCTTGGAGGGCTGAACACCGGGGAGCTGTTTTTT	CATLGGLNTGELFF
few	.	TRBV24-1	TRBJ2-2	TGTGCCACCAGGACAGGAAAGAACACCGGGGAGCTGTTTTTT	CATRTGKNTGELFF
.	.	TRBV5-5	TRBJ2-7	TGTGCCAGCAGCCGACAGGACAGATCCTACGAGCAGTACTTC	CASSRQDRSYEQYF
few	.	TRBV28	TRBJ1-2	TGTGCCAGCAGTTTATCCCCGTTCGAGACGGGGGGCTACACCTTC	CASSLSPFETGGYTF
few	.	TRBV6-5	TRBJ2-1	TGTGCCAGCAGTTACTCGTATGGCGGCAGCCTCTCCTACAATGAGCAGTTCTTC	CASSYSYGGSLSYNEQFF
.	.	TRBV20-1	TRBJ2-3	TGCAGTGCCCTTACTAGCACAGATACGCAGTATTTT	CSALTSTDTQYF
.	TRBD2	TRBV20-1	TRBJ2-5	TGCAGTGCTAGAGTCCAAACTAGCGGGCCACGGAAAGAGACCCAGTACTTC	CSARVQTSGPRKETQYF
few	.	TRBV6-1	TRBJ2-3	TGTGCCAGCAGTGCCACCGTGGGGAGCACAGATACGCAGTATTTT	CASSATVGSTDTQYF
many	.	TRBV27	TRBJ2-1	TGTGCCAGCAGATTTGGGAGCGGCAGCTCCTACAATGAGCAGTTCTTC	CASRFGSGSSYNEQFF
.	TRBD2	TRBV25-1	TRBJ2-1	TGTGCCAGCAACCCAAGCGGGAACTCCTACAATGAGCAGTTCTTC	CASNPSGNSYNEQFF
many	.	TRBV12-3/TRBV12-4	TRBJ2-1	TGTGCCAGCAGTTTAGGAAGCCCTCGAGGGGGCAATGAGCAGTTCTTC	CASSLGSPRGGNEQFF
.	.	TRBV11-3	TRBJ2-5	TGTGCCAGCAGCTTCTCGTCGAAAGAGACCCAGTACTTC	CASSFSSKETQYF
.	.	TRBV5-1	TRBJ2-5	TGCGCCAGCATGGAAGGTCGAGGGGGAGAGACCCAGTACTTC	CASMEGRGGETQYF
few	TRBD2	TRBV5-1	TRBJ2-3	TGCGCCACCACTAGCGGGAGTGAGGCAGATACGCAGTATTTT	CATTSGSEADTQYF
.	TRBD1	TRBV6-1	TRBJ1-2	TGTGCCAGCAGTCCCACGGGACAGGGGCTCTATGGCTACACCTTC	CASSPTGQGLYGYTF
few	.	TRBV25-1	TRBJ1-2	TGTGCCAGCAAACCGCAGGGGAACTATGGCTACACCTTC	CASKPQGNYGYTF
.	.	TRBV5-6	TRBJ2-7	TGTGCCAGCAGCAATTCCTTCGGTGATGCCTACGAGCAGTACTTC	CASSNSFGDAYEQYF